The clone carrying this TCR beta chain was found a few times. The data belong to a study of cytomegalovirus exposure and HLA in healthy donors. Sequencing was performed with immunoSEQ multiplex PCR; in TCRdb, only in-frame clones are kept and a portion is missing. The profile covers tens of thousands of clones, with 90% to 95% appearing a single time and about 1.5% taken by the ten largest. The clonotype originates from a man aged 18 to 30 in good health and CMV-seropositive. The material sequenced was PBMCs.

This chain's CDR3 is CASSYTGAEQYF. CDR3 bases: TGTGCCAGCAGTTACACAGGGGCCGAGCAGTACTTC. The J gene is TRBJ2-7, the V gene TRBV27; TRBD1 matches 7 bases. V trimming: 4 bases; J trimming: 6 bases; junction bases outside the gene matches: 3. This CDR3 is built from 12 residues. CDR1 and CDR2 from the germline V gene are MNHEY and SMNVEV (reference sequence).